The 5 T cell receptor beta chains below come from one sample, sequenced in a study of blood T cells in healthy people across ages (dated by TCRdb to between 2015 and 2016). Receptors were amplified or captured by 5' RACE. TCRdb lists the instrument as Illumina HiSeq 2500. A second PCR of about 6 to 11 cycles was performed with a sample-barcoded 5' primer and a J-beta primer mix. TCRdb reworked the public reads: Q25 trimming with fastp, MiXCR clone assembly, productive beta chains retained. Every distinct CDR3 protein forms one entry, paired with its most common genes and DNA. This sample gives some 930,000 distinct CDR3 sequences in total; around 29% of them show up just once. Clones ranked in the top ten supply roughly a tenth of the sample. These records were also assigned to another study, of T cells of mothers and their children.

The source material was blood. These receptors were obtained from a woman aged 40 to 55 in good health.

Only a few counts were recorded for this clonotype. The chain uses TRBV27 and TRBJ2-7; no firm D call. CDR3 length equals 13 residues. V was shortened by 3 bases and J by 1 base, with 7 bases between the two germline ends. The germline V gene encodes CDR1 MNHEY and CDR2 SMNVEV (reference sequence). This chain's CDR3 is CASSLQISYEQYF. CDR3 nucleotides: TGTGCCAGCAGTTTGCAGATATCCTACGAGCAGTACTTC.

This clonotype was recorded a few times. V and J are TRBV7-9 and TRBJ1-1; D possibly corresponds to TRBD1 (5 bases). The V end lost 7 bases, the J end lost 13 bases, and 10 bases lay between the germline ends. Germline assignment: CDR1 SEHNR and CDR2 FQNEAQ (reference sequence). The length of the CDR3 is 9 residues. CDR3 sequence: CASNPGFFF. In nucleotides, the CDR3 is TGTGCCAGCAACCCAGGGTTTTTCTTT.

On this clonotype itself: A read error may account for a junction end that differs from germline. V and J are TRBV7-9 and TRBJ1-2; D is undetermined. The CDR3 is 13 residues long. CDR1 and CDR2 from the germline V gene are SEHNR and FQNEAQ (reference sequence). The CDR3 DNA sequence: TGTGCCAGCAGCGCGGACGGCCACTATGGCTGCACCTTC. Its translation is CASSADGHYGCTF.

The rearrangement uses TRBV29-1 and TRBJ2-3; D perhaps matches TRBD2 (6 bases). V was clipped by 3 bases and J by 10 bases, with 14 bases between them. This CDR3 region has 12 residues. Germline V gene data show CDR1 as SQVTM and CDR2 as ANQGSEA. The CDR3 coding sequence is TGCAGCGTTGACTTGCGGGACGTCGCGCAGTATTTT. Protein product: CSVDLRDVAQYF.

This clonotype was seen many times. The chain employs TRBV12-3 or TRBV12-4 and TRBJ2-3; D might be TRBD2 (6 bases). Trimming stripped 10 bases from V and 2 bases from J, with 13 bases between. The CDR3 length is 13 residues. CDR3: CATTSLDTDTQYF. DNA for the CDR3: TGTGCCACAACTAGCCTAGACACAGATACGCAGTATTTT.